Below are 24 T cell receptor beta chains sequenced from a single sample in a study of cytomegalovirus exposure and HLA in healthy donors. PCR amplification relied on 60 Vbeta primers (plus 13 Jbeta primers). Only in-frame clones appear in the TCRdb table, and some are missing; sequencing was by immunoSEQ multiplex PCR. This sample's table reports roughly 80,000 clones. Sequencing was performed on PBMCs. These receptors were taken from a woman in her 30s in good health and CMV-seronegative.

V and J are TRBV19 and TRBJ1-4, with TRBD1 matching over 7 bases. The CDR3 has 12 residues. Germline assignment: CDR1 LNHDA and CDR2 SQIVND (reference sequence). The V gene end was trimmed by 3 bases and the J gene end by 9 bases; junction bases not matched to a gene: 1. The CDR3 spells CASSMTGKKLFF. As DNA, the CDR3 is TGTGCCAGTAGTATGACAGGGAAAAAACTGTTTTTT.

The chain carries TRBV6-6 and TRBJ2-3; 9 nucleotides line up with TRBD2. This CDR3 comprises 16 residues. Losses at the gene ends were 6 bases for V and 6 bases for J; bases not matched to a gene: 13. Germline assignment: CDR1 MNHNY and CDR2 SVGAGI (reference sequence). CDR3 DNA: TGTGCCAGCAGCCAAGGGAGGACTAGCGAGATGGATACGCAGTATTTT. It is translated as CASSQGRTSEMDTQYF.

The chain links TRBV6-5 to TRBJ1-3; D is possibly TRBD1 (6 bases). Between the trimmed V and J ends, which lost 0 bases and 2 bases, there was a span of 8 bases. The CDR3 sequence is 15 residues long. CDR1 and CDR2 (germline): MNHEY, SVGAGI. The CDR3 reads CASSYSQGTGNTIYF. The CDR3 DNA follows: TGTGCCAGCAGTTACTCACAGGGTACTGGAAACACCATATATTTT.

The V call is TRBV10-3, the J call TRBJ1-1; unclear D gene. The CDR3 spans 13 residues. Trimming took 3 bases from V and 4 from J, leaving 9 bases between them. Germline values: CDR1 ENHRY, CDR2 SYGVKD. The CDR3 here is CAISDPEVTEAFF. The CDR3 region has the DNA TGTGCCATCAGTGATCCGGAGGTCACTGAAGCTTTCTTT.

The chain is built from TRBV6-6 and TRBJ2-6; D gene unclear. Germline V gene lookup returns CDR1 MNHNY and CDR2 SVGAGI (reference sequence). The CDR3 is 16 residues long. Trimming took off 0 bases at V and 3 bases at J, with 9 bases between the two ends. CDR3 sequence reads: CASSYSITGGANVLTF. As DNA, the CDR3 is TGTGCCAGCAGTTACTCGATTACGGGTGGGGCCAACGTCCTGACTTTC.

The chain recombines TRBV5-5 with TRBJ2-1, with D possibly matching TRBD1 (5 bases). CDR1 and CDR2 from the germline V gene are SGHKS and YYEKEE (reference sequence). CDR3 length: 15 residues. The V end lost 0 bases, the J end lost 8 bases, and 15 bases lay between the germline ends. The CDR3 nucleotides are TGTGCCAGCAGCTTGGAAGGGGTAGGTTGGGATGAGCAGTTCTTC. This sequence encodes CASSLEGVGWDEQFF.

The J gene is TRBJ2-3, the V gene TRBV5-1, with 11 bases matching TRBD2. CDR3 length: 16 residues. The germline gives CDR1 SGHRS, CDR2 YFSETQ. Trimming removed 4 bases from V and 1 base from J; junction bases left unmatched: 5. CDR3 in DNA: TGCGCCAGCAGCCAGACTAGCGGGGCTGGCACAGATACGCAGTATTTT. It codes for CASSQTSGAGTDTQYF.

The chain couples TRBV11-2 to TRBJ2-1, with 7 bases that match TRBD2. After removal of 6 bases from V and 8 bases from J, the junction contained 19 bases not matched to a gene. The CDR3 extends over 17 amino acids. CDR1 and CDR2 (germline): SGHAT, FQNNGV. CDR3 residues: CASRLTFGDYALDEQFF. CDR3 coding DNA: TGTGCCAGCAGATTAACCTTCGGGGACTATGCTCTGGATGAGCAGTTCTTC.

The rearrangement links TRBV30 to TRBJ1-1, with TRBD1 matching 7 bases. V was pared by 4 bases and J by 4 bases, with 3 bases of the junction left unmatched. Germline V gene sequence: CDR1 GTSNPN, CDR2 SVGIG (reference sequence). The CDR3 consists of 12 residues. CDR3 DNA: TGTGCCTGGAACTCAGGGGGCACTGAAGCTTTCTTT. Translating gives CAWNSGGTEAFF.

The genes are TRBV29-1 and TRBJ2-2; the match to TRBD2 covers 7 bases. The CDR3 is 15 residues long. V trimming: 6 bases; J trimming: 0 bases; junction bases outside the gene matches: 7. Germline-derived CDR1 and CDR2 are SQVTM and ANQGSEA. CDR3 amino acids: CSVQSGASNTGELFF. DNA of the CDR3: TGCAGCGTCCAAAGCGGGGCCTCGAACACCGGGGAGCTGTTTTTT.

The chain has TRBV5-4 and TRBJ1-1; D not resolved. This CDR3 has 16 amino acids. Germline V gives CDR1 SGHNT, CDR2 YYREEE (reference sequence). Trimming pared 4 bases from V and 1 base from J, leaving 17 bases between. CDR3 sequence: CASSLNQGRENTEAFF. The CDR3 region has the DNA TGTGCCAGCAGCCTAAACCAAGGGAGAGAGAACACTGAAGCTTTCTTT.

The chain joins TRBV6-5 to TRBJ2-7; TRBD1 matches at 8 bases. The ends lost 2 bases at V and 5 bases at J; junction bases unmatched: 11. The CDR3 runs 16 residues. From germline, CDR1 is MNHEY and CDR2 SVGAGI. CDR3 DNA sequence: TGTGCCAGCAGTTACCTCTCGACAGGGGTTATCCACGAGCAGTACTTC. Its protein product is CASSYLSTGVIHEQYF.

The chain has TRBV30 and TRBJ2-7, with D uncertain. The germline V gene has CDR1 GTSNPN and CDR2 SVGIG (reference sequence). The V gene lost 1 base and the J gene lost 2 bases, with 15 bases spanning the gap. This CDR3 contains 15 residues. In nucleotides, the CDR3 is TGTGCCTGGAGTGGCCCACGGGTTGGAACCTACGAGCAGTACTTC. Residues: CAWSGPRVGTYEQYF.

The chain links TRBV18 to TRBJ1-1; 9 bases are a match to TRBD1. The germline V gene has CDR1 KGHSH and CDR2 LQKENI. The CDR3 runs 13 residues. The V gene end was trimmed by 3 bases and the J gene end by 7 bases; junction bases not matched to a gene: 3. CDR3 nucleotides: TGTGCCAGCTCACCTACAGGGGGCTATGAAGCTTTCTTT. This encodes CASSPTGGYEAFF. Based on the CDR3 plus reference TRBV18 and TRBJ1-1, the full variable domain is NAGVMQNPRHLVRRRGQEARLRCSPMKGHSHVYWYRQLPEEGLKFMVYLQKENIIDESGMPKERFSAEFPKEGPSILRIQQVVRGDSAAYFCASSPTGGYEAFFGQGTRLTVV.

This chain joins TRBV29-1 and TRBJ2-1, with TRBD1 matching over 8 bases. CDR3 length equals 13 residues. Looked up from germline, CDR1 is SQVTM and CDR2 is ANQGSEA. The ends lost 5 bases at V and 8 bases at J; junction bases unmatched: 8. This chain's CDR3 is CSVTSDRGDEQFF. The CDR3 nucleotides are TGCAGCGTTACTTCCGACAGGGGAGATGAGCAGTTCTTC.

CDR3 coding DNA: TGTGCCAGCAGTGAATCACCAGGGGGCAATGGCTACACCTTC. Translation: CASSESPGGNGYTF. The chain joins TRBV6-1 to TRBJ1-2; 8 bases are a match to TRBD1. The CDR3 runs to 14 residues. Germline V gives CDR1 MNHNS, CDR2 SASEGT. V dropped 2 bases and J dropped 6; count of bases not matched to a gene: 5.

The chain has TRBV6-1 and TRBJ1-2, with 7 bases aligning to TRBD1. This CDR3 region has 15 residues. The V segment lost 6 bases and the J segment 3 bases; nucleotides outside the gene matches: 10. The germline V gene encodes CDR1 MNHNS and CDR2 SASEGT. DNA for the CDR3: TGTGCCAGCAGCCCACAGGGGAACGTCGACTATGGCTACACCTTC. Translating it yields CASSPQGNVDYGYTF.

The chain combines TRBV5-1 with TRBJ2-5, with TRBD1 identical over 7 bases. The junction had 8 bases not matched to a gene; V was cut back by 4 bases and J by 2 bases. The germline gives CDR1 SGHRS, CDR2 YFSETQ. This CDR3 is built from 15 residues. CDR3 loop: CASSTGQKVQETQYF. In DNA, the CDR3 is TGCGCCAGCAGCACGGGACAGAAGGTGCAAGAGACCCAGTACTTC.

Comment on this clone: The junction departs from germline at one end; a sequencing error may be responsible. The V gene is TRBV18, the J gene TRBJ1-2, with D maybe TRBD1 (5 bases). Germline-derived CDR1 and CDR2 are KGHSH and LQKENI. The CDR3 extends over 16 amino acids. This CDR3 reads CASAPAQGGQVYGYTF. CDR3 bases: TGTGCCAGCGCACCCGCGCAGGGTGGTCAGGTCTATGGCTACACCTTC. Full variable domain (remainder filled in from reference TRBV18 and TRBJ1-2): NAGVMQNPRHLVRRRGQEARLRCSPMKGHSHVYWYRQLPEEGLKFMVYLQKENIIDESGMPKERFSAEFPKEGPSILRIQQVVRGDSAAYFCASAPAQGGQVYGYTFGSGTRLTVV.

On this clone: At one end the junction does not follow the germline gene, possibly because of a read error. The CDR3, as DNA: TGTGCTAGCAGCCCGGGACAAGGAAACAATGAGCAGTTCTTC. Its translation: CASSPGQGNNEQFF. J is TRBJ2-1 and V is TRBV7-7, with TRBD1 as a possible D gene (6 bases). The germline V gene has CDR1 SSHAT and CDR2 FNYEAQ (reference sequence). The CDR3 spans 14 residues. Together with reference TRBV7-7 and TRBJ2-1, the CDR3 gives the full variable domain: GAGVSQSPRYKVTKRGQDVTLRCDPISSHATLYWYQQALGQGPEFLTYFNYEAQPDKSGLPSDRFSAERPEGSISTLTIQRTEQRDSAMYRCASSPGQGNNEQFFGPGTRLTVL.

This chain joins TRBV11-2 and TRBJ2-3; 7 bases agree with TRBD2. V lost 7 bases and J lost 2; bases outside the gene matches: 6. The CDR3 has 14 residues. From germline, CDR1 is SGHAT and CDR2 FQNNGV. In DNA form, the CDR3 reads TGTGCCAGCAACCCTCGGGGGGACACAGATACGCAGTATTTT. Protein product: CASNPRGDTDTQYF.

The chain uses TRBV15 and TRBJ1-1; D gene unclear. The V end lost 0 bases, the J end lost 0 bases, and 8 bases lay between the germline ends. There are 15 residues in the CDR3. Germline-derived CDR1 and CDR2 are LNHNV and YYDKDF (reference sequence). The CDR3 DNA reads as TGTGCCACCAGCAGAGATGGGGAGCTGAACACTGAAGCTTTCTTT. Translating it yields CATSRDGELNTEAFF.

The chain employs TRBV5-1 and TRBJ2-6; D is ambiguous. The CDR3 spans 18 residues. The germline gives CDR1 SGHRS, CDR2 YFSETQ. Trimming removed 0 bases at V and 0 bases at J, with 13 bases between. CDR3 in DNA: TGCGCCAGCAGCTTGGCCCTAGGCGCGATCTCTGGGGCCAACGTCCTGACTTTC. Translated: CASSLALGAISGANVLTF.

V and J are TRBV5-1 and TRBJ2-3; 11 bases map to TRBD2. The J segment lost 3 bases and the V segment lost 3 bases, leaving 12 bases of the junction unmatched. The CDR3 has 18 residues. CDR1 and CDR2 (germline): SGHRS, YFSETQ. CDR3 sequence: CASSSVAGGPLVTDTQYF. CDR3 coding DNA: TGCGCCAGCAGCTCTGTAGCGGGGGGGCCTTTGGTGACAGATACGCAGTATTTT.